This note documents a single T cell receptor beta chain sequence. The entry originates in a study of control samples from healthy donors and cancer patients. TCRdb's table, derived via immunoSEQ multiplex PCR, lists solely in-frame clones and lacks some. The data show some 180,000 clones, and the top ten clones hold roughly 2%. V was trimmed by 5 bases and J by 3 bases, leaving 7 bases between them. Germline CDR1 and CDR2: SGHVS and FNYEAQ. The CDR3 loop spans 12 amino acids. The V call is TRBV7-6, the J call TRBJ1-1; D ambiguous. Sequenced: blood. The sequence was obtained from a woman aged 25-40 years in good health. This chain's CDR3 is CASSQRDTEAFF. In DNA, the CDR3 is TGTGCCAGCAGCCAGCGTGACACTGAAGCTTTCTTT.